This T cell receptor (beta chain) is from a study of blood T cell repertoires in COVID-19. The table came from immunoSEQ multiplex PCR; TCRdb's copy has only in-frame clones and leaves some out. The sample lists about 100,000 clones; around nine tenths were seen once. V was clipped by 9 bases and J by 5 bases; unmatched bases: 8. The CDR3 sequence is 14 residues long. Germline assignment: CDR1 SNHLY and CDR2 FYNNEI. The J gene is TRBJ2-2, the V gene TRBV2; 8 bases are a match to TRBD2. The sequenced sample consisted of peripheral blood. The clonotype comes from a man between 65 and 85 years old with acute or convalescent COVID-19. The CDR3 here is CASFGGALTGELFF. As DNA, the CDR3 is TGTGCCAGTTTCGGGGGGGCCCTGACCGGGGAGCTGTTTTTT.